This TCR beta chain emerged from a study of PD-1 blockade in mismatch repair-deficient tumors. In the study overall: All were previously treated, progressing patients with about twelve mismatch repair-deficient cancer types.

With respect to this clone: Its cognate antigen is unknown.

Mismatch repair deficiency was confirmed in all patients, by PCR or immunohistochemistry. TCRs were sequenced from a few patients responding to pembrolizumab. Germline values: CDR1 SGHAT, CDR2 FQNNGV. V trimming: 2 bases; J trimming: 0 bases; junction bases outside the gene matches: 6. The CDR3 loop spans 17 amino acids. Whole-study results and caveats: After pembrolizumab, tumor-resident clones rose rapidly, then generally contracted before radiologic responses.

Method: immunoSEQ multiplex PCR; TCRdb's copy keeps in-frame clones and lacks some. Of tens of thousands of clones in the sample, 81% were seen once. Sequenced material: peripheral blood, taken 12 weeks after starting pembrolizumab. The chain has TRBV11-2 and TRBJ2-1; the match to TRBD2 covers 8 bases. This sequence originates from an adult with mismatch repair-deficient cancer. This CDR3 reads CASSLLLAADSYNEQFF. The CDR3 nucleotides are TGTGCCAGCAGCTTATTACTAGCGGCCGACTCCTACAATGAGCAGTTCTTC.